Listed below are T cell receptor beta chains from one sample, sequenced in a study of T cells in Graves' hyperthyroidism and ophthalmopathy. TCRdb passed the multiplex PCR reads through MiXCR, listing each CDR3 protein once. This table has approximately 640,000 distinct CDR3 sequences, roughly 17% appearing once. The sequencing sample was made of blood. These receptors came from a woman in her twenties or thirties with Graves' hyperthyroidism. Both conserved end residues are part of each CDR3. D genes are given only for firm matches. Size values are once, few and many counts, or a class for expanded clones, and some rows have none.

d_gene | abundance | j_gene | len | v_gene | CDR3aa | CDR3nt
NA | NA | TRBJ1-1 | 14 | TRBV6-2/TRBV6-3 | CASSYRGAKTEAFF | TGTGCCAGCAGTTATAGGGGCGCGAAGACTGAAGCTTTCTTT
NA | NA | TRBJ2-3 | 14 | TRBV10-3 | CAISPPGRRDTQYF | TGTGCCATCAGCCCCCCTGGCAGGAGAGATACGCAGTATTTT
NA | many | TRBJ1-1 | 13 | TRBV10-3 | CAISVDQSTEAFF | TGTGCCATCAGCGTAGATCAGAGCACTGAAGCTTTCTTT
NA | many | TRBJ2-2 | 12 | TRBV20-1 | CSKQGNTGELFF | TGCAGCAAACAAGGGAACACCGGGGAGCTGTTTTTT
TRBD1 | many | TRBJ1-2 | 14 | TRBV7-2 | CASSFTGTGVGYTF | TGTGCCAGCAGCTTTACGGGGACAGGGGTCGGCTACACCTTC
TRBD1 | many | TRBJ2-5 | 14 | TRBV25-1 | CASSARTGLETQYF | TGTGCCAGCAGTGCAAGGACAGGGCTAGAGACCCAGTACTTC
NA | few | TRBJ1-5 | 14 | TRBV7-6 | CASSTLAAGKPQHF | TGTGCCAGCAGCACTTTGGCAGCTGGGAAGCCCCAGCATTTT
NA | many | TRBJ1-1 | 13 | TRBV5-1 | CASSFTGNTEAFF | TGTGCCAGCAGTTTCACTGGTAACACTGAAGCTTTCTTT
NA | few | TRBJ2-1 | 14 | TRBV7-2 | CASSPTRESNEQFF | TGTGCCAGCAGCCCGACGAGGGAAAGCAATGAGCAGTTCTTC
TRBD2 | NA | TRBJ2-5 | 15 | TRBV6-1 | CASTSLAGAGETQYF | TGTGCCAGCACCTCCCTAGCGGGAGCGGGTGAGACCCAGTACTTC
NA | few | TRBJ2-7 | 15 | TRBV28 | CASSSTGSGGGVGYF | TGTGCCAGCAGTTCGACAGGTTCGGGTGGGGGGGTTGGGTACTTC
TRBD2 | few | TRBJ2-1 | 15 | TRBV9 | CASSVIAGVGNEQFF | TGTGCCAGCAGCGTAATAGCGGGAGTTGGAAATGAGCAGTTCTTC
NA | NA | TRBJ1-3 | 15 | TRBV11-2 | CASSFGPGAGNTIYF | TGTGCCAGCAGCTTTGGCCCCGGGGCTGGAAACACCATATATTTT
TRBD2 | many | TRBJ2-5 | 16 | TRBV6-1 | CASSQTSGRSPETQYF | TGTGCCAGCAGTCAGACTAGCGGGAGAAGCCCAGAGACCCAGTACTTC
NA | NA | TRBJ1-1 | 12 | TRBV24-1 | CATGDRDTEAFF | TGTGCCACAGGGGATAGGGACACTGAAGCTTTCTTT
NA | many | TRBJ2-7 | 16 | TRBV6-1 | CASTPSPRGADYEQYF | TGTGCCAGCACGCCCAGTCCCCGCGGAGCTGACTACGAGCAGTACTTC
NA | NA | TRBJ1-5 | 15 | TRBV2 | CASSEPDTSNQPQHF | TGTGCCAGCAGTGAACCTGACACTAGCAATCAGCCCCAGCATTTT
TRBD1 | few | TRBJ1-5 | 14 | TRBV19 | CASRGGQGWQPQHF | TGTGCCAGTAGGGGAGGACAGGGTTGGCAGCCCCAGCATTTT
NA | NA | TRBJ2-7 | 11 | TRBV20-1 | CSADRVGEQYF | TGCAGTGCTGACCGGGTTGGAGAGCAGTACTTC
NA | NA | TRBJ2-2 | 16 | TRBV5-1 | CASSLVAGDTTGELFF | TGCGCCAGCAGCTTGGTGGCAGGGGATACGACCGGGGAGCTGTTTTTT
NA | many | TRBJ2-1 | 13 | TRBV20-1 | CSARAIMGLYEFF | TGCAGTGCTAGAGCTATAATGGGACTCTACGAGTTCTTC
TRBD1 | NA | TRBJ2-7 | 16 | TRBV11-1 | CASSPSRQGGLWKRYF | TGTGCCAGCAGCCCTTCAAGACAGGGCGGCCTGTGGAAGCGGTACTTC
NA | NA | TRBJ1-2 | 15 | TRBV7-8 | CASSLQETGYYGYTF | TGTGCCAGCAGCTTACAGGAGACCGGATACTATGGCTACACCTTC
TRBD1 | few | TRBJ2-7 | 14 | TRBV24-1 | CATSGQGENDEQYF | TGTGCCACCAGTGGACAGGGGGAGAATGACGAGCAGTACTTC
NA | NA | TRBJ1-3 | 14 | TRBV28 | CASSVTVSGNTIYF | TGTGCCAGCAGTGTCACAGTCTCTGGAAACACCATATATTTT
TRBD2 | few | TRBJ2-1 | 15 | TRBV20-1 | CSARDLHGGSREQFF | TGCAGTGCTAGAGATCTGCACGGCGGGAGCAGGGAGCAGTTCTTC
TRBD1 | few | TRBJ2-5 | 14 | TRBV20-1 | CSARDSGQKETQYF | TGCAGTGCTAGAGATTCGGGACAGAAAGAGACCCAGTACTTC
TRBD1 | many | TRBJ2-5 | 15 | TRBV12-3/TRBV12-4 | CASSLGDRKQETQYF | TGTGCCAGCAGTTTAGGGGACAGGAAGCAAGAGACCCAGTACTTC
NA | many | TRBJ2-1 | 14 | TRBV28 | CASHRLSSYNEQFF | TGTGCCAGCCACCGATTAAGCTCCTACAATGAGCAGTTCTTC
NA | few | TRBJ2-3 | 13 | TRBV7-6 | CASSLETAHTQYF | TGTGCCAGCAGCTTAGAAACGGCCCATACGCAGTATTTT
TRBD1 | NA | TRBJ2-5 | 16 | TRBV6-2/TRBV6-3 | CASSQQGQGYLETQCF | TGTGCCAGCAGTCAGCAGGGACAGGGGTATCTGGAGACCCAGTGCTTC
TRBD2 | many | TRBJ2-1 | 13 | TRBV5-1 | CARGLAPHNEQFF | TGCGCCAGGGGACTAGCGCCGCACAATGAGCAGTTCTTC
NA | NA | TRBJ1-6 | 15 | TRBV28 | CASSLAQGRNSPLHF | TGTGCCAGCAGTTTAGCGCAGGGGAGGAATTCACCCCTCCACTTT
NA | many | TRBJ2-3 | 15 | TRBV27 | CASRWSPSSTDTQYF | TGTGCCAGCAGATGGTCACCCTCTAGCACAGATACGCAGTATTTT
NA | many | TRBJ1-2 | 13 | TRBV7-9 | CASSIDRSEGYTF | TGTGCCAGCAGCATCGACAGGTCCGAGGGCTACACCTTC
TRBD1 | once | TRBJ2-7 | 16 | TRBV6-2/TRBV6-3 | CASSFSLDRGFYEQYF | TGTGCCAGCAGTTTCTCCCTTGACAGGGGGTTCTACGAGCAGTACTTC